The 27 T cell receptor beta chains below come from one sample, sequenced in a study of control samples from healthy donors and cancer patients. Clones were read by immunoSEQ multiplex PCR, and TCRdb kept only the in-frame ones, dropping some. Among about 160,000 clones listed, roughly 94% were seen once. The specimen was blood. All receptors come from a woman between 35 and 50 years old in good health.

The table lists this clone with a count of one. The CDR3 here is CAISEVGTAYSTEAFF. CDR3 nucleotides: TGTGCCATCAGTGAGGTTGGGACAGCCTATTCCACTGAAGCTTTCTTT. V is TRBV10-3 and J is TRBJ1-1; TRBD1 matches 7 bases. This CDR3 spans 16 amino acids. Looked up from germline, CDR1 is ENHRY and CDR2 is SYGVKD. J lost 4 bases, V lost 2 bases, and 10 bases had no gene match.

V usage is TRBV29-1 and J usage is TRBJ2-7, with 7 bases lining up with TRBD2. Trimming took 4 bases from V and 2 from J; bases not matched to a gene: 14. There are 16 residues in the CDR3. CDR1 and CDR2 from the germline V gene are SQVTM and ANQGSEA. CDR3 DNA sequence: TGCAGCGTTGTTTTTTCGCGGGGAGGGTCCCCCTACGAGCAGTACTTC. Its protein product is CSVVFSRGGSPYEQYF.

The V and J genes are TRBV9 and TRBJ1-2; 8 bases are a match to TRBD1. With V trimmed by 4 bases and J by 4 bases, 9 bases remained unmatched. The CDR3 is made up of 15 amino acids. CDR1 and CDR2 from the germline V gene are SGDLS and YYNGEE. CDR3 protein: CASSTNRGGSYGYTF. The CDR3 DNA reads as TGTGCCAGCAGCACAAACAGGGGGGGGAGCTATGGCTACACCTTC. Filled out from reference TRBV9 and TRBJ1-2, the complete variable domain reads DSGVTQTPKHLITATGQRVTLRCSPRSGDLSVYWYQQSLDQGLQFLIQYYNGEERAKGNILERFSAQQFPDLHSELNLSSLELGDSALYFCASSTNRGGSYGYTFGSGTRLTVV.

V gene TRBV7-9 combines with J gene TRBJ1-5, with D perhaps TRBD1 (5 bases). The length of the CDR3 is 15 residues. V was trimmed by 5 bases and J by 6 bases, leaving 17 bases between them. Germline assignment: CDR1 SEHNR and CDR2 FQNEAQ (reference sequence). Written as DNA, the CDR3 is TGTGCCAGCAGCCAGGGACGGCTGGGGGGTCAGCCCCAGCATTTT. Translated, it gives CASSQGRLGGQPQHF.

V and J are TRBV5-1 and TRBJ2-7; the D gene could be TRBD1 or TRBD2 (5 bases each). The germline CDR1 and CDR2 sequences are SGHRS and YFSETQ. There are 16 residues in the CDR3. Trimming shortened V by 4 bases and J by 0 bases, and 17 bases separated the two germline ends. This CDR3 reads CASSVGPGRSSYEQYF. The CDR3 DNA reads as TGCGCCAGCAGCGTAGGTCCGGGACGGAGCTCCTACGAGCAGTACTTC.

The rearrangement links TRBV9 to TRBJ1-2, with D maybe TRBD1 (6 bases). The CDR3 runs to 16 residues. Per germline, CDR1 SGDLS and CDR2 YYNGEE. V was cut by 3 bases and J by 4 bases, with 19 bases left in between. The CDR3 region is CASSGVVGAHPYGYTF. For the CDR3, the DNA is TGTGCCAGCAGCGGAGTCGTGGGGGCGCATCCCTATGGCTACACCTTC.

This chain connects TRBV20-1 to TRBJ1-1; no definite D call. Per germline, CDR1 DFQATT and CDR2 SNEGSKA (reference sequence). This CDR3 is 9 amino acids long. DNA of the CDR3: TGCAGAGCGTCCACTGAAGCTTTCTTT. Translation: CRASTEAFF.

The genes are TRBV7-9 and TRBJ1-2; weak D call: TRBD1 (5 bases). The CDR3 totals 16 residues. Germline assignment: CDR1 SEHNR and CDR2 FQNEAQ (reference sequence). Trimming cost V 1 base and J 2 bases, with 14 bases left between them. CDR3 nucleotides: TGTGCCAGCAGCTTAGGGATCAGGGCTTCCAACTATGGCTACACCTTC. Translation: CASSLGIRASNYGYTF.

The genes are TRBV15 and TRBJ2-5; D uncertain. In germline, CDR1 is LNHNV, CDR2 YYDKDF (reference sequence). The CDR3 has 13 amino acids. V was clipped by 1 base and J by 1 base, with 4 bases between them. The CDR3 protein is CATSRGLQETQYF. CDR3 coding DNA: TGTGCCACCAGCAGAGGACTCCAAGAGACCCAGTACTTC.

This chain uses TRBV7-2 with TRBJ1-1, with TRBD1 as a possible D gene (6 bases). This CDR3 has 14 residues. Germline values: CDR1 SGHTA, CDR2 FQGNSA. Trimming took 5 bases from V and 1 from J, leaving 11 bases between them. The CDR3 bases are TGTGCCAGCAGCCCGGGACACCAGAACACTGAAGCTTTCTTT. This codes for CASSPGHQNTEAFF.

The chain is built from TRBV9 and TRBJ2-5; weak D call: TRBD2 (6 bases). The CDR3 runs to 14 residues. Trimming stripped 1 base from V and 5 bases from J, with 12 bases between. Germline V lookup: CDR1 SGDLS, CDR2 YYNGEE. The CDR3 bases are TGTGCCAGCAGCGTAAGTGGGGGGATCGAGACCCAGTACTTC. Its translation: CASSVSGGIETQYF.

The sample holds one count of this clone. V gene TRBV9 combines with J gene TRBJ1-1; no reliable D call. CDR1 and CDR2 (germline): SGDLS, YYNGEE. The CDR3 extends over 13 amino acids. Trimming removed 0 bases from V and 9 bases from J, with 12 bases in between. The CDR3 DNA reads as TGTGCCAGCAGCGTAGCTTTGGAGGGTCAAGCTTTCTTT. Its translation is CASSVALEGQAFF.

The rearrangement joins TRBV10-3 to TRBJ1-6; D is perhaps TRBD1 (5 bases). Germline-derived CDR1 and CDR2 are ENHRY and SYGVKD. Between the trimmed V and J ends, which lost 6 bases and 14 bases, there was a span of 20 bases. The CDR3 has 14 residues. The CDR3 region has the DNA TGTGCCATCAGGGGACCGGCCGCCGATTCGGCCCTCCACTTT. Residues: CAIRGPAADSALHF.

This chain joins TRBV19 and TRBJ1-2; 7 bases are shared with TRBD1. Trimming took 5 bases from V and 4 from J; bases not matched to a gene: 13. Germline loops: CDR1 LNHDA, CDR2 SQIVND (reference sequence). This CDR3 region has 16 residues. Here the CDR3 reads CASSFPSGQSGYGYTF. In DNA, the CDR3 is TGTGCCAGTAGTTTCCCGTCGGGACAGTCAGGCTATGGCTACACCTTC.

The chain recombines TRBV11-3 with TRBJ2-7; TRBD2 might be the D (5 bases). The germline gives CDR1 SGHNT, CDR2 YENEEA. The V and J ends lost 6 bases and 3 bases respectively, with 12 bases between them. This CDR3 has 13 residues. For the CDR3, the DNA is TGTGCCAGCAGTCGGACTTTCAACTACGAGCAGTACTTC. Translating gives CASSRTFNYEQYF.

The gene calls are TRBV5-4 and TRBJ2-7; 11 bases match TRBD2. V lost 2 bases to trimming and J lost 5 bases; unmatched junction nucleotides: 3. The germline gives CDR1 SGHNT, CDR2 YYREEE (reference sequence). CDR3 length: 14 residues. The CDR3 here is CASSFTSGSDEQYF. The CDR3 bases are TGTGCCAGCAGCTTTACTAGCGGGAGTGACGAGCAGTACTTC.

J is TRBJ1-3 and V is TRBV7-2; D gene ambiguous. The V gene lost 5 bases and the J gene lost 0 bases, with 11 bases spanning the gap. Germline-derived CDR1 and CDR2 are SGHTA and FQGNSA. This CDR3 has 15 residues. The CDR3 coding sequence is TGTGCCAGCAGCACGTGGGCCAGCTCTGGAAACACCATATATTTT. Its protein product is CASSTWASSGNTIYF.

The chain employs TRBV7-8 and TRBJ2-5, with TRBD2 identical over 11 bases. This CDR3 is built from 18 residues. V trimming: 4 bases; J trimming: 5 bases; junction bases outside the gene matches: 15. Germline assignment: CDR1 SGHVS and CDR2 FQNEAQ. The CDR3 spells CASSSLGIAGGPSETQYF. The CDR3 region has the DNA TGTGCCAGCAGCTCGCTGGGAATAGCGGGGGGGCCTTCGGAGACCCAGTACTTC.

The CDR3 coding sequence is TGTGCCACAGACAGGGGAAGCTACGAGCAGTACTTC. It codes for CATDRGSYEQYF. This chain uses TRBV2 with TRBJ2-7; TRBD1 aligns across 8 bases. CDR1 is SNHLY and CDR2 is FYNNEI in the germline V gene. V lost 10 bases, J lost 3 bases, and 5 bases stayed unmatched. The CDR3 contains 12 residues.

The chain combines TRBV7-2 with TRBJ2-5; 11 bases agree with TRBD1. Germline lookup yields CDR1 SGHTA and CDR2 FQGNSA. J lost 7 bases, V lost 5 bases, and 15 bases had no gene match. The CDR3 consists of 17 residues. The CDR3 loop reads CASSLFGQGAPFGTQYF. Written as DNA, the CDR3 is TGTGCCAGCAGCCTCTTTGGACAGGGGGCCCCGTTTGGGACCCAGTACTTC. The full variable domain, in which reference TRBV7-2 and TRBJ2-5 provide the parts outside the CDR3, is GAGVSQSPSNKVTEKGKDVELRCDPISGHTALYWYRQSLGQGLEFLIYFQGNSAPDKSGLPSDRFSAERTGGSVSTLTIQRTQQEDSAVYLCASSLFGQGAPFGTQYFGPGTRLLVL.

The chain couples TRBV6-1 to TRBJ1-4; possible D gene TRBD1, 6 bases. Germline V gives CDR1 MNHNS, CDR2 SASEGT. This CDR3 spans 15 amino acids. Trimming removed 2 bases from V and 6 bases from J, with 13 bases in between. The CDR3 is CASSENNRADEKLFF. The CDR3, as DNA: TGTGCCAGCAGTGAAAACAACAGGGCCGATGAAAAACTGTTTTTT.

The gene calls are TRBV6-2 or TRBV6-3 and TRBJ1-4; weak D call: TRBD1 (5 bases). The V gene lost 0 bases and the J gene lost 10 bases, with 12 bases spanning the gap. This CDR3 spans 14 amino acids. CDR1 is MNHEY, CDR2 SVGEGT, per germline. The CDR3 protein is CASSYSAGKGKLFF. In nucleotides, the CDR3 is TGTGCCAGCAGTTACTCGGCAGGGAAGGGAAAACTGTTTTTT.

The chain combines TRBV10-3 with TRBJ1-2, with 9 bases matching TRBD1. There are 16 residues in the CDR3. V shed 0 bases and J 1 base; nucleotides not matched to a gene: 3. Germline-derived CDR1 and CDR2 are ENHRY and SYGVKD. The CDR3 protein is CAISESTGGVNYGYTF. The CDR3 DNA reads TGTGCCATCAGTGAGTCGACAGGGGGAGTTAACTATGGCTACACCTTC.

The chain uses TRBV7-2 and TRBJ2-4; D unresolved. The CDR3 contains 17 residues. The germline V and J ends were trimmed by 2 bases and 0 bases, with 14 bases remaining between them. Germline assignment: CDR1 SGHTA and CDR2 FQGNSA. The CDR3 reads CASSLMRPMIAKNIQYF. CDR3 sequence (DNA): TGTGCCAGCAGCTTAATGAGGCCAATGATAGCCAAAAACATTCAGTACTTC.

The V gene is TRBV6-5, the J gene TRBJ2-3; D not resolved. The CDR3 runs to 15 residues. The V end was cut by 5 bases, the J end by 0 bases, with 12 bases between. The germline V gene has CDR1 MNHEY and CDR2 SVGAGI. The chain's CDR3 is CASSLLSASTDTQYF. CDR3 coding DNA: TGTGCCAGCAGTCTTCTCTCCGCCAGCACAGATACGCAGTATTTT.

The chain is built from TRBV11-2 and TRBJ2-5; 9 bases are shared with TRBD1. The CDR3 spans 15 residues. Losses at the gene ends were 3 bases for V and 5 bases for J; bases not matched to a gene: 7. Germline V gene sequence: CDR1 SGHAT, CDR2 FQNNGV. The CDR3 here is CASSLATGGGETQYF. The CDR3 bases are TGTGCCAGCAGCTTGGCCACAGGGGGCGGGGAGACCCAGTACTTC.

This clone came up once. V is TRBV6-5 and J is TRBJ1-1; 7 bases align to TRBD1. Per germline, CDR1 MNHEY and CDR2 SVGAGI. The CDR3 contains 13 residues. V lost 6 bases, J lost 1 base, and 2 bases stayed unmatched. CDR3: CASRGTANTEAFF. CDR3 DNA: TGTGCCAGCAGGGGGACAGCGAACACTGAAGCTTTCTTT.